A single sample is the source of the 16 T cell receptor beta chains below, sequenced in a study of blood T cell repertoires in COVID-19. Libraries were prepared by immunoSEQ multiplex PCR; TCRdb keeps only in-frame clonotypes and omits some of them. Of more than 140,000 clones listed, about four fifths are singletons. Sequenced material: peripheral blood. Receptors originate from a human donor in a cohort sampled during active COVID-19.

This sequence joins TRBV30 and TRBJ2-1; D perhaps matches TRBD2 (7 bases). CDR3 length: 14 residues. In germline, CDR1 is GTSNPN, CDR2 SVGIG (reference sequence). Trimming took off 5 bases at V and 6 bases at J, with 17 bases between the two ends. The CDR3 sequence: CAWERGGGGNEQFF. The CDR3 nucleotides are TGTGCCTGGGAAAGGGGGGGAGGCGGCAATGAGCAGTTCTTC. Variable domain in full (rest from reference TRBV30 and TRBJ2-1): SQTIHQWPATLVQPVGSPLSLECTVEGTSNPNLYWYRQAAGRGLQLLFYSVGIGQISSEVPQNLSASRPQDRQFILSSKKLLLSDSGFYLCAWERGGGGNEQFFGPGTRLTVL.

This chain's CDR3 is CASTTSGLYNEQFF. CDR3 bases: TGTGCCAGTACGACTAGCGGTCTTTACAATGAGCAGTTCTTC. This rearrangement joins TRBV6-5 to TRBJ2-1; 9 bases agree with TRBD2. Per the germline V gene, CDR1 is MNHEY and CDR2 is SVGAGI. The CDR3 contains 14 residues. J gave up 4 bases and V 9 bases, and 7 bases lay outside the gene matches.

The J gene is TRBJ2-5, the V gene TRBV5-5; D remains unclear. Trimming left V 0 bases short and J 1 base short, with 10 bases between. This CDR3 contains 15 residues. Germline CDR1 SGHKS, CDR2 YYEKEE (reference sequence). The CDR3 is CASSLGGTAQETQYF. The CDR3 DNA reads TGTGCCAGCAGCTTGGGCGGAACCGCCCAAGAGACCCAGTACTTC. The whole variable domain, filled in from reference TRBV5-5 and TRBJ2-5, reads DAGVTQSPTHLIKTRGQQVTLRCSPISGHKSVSWYQQVLGQGPQFIFQYYEKEERGRGNFPDRFSARQFPNYSSELNVNALLLGDSALYLCASSLGGTAQETQYFGPGTRLLVL.

The chain uses TRBV6-1 and TRBJ1-1; D is unclear. V lost 0 bases and J 2 bases, leaving 10 bases between the germline ends. The CDR3 extends over 15 amino acids. Germline-derived CDR1 and CDR2 are MNHNS and SASEGT. The CDR3 DNA reads as TGTGCCAGCAGTGAAGCGCGAGTGAGAAACACTGAAGCTTTCTTT. As protein: CASSEARVRNTEAFF.

The chain has TRBV5-4 and TRBJ2-7, with D perhaps matching TRBD2 (6 bases). The CDR3 contains 14 residues. Germline-derived CDR1 and CDR2 are SGHNT and YYREEE (reference sequence). Trimming removed 4 bases at V and 2 bases at J, with 13 bases between. The CDR3 DNA reads as TGTGCCAGCAGCCCGGGACTGGGAACCTACGAGCAGTACTTC. Translation: CASSPGLGTYEQYF.

This chain uses TRBV30 with TRBJ2-7, with a weak D call TRBD1 (7 bases). The CDR3 totals 13 residues. The germline CDR1 and CDR2 sequences are GTSNPN and SVGIG (reference sequence). V lost 3 bases and J 6 bases, leaving 15 bases between the germline ends. Written as DNA, the CDR3 is TGTGCCTGGAGAACCAGGGGGGTAAGCGAGCAGTACTTC. Translation gives CAWRTRGVSEQYF.

This clone was observed a few times. The genes are TRBV6-1 and TRBJ1-4, with 7 positions matching TRBD1. The V and J ends lost 3 bases and 3 bases, in that order; junction bases with no gene match: 4. The V gene's germline CDR1 is MNHNS and CDR2 SASEGT. The CDR3 is 15 amino acids. The CDR3 bases are TGTGCCAGCAGTGATTCAGGGGGAGCTAATGAAAAACTGTTTTTT. It is translated as CASSDSGGANEKLFF.

The chain recombines TRBV10-3 with TRBJ2-7, with 11 bases lining up with TRBD1. Per the germline V gene, CDR1 is ENHRY and CDR2 is SYGVKD. This CDR3 has 17 amino acids. J was trimmed by 5 bases and V by 4 bases; bases with no gene match: 13. In DNA form, the CDR3 reads TGTGCCATCAGTGTTCGGACAGGGGGCCGGTCATCCAACGAGCAGTACTTC. It translates to CAISVRTGGRSSNEQYF.

V usage is TRBV5-1 and J usage is TRBJ2-1, with 8 bases identical to TRBD2. The V and J ends lost 4 bases and 3 bases, in that order; junction bases with no gene match: 3. CDR1 and CDR2 from the germline V gene are SGHRS and YFSETQ. This CDR3 region has 14 residues. Here the CDR3 reads CASSREGSYNEQFF. DNA for the CDR3: TGCGCCAGCAGCCGGGAGGGCAGCTACAATGAGCAGTTCTTC.

J is TRBJ1-1 and V is TRBV30, with TRBD1 identical over 10 bases. This CDR3 region has 15 residues. V shed 2 bases, J shed 4 bases, and the junction held 7 bases outside the gene matches. Germline lookup yields CDR1 GTSNPN and CDR2 SVGIG (reference sequence). CDR3 nucleotides: TGTGCCTGGAGTTCACGGGGACAGGGGAGCACTGAAGCTTTCTTT. Translation: CAWSSRGQGSTEAFF.

This rearrangement joins TRBV7-3 to TRBJ2-1; D might be TRBD2 (6 bases). The CDR3 is 17 residues long. With 0 bases removed from V and 0 bases from J, the gap between germline ends came to 12 bases. From germline, CDR1 is SGHTA and CDR2 FQGTGA. The CDR3 reads CASSLTGGTSSYNEQFF. The CDR3 DNA reads as TGTGCCAGCAGCTTAACCGGCGGGACCTCCTCCTACAATGAGCAGTTCTTC.

The chain joins TRBV11-3 to TRBJ2-1; the match to TRBD2 covers 14 bases. The V and J ends lost 4 bases and 10 bases, in that order; junction bases with no gene match: 3. The CDR3 is made up of 14 amino acids. Looked up from germline, CDR1 is SGHNT and CDR2 is YENEEA. The chain's CDR3 is CASSSGLAGDEQFF. CDR3 coding DNA: TGTGCCAGCAGCTCGGGACTAGCGGGAGACGAGCAGTTCTTC.

Concerning this clone: The sample carries other DNA sequences with the same CDR3. The chain has TRBV7-3 and TRBJ2-1; 13 nucleotides agree with TRBD2. The germline V gene encodes CDR1 SGHTA and CDR2 FQGTGA. Trimming at V came to 3 bases and at J to 5 bases, leaving 1 base not matched to a gene. There are 15 residues in the CDR3. DNA of the CDR3: TGTGCCAGCAGCTTGGGACTAGCGGGGAACAATGAGCAGTTCTTC. Residues: CASSLGLAGNNEQFF.

The genes are TRBV6-5 and TRBJ2-7, with 10 bases matching TRBD2. The V gene's germline CDR1 is MNHEY and CDR2 SVGAGI. Trimming at V came to 2 bases and at J to 4 bases, leaving 2 bases not matched to a gene. The CDR3 has 14 residues. The DNA of the CDR3 is TGTGCCAGCAGTTACACTAGCGGGATGTACGAGCAGTACTTC. This encodes CASSYTSGMYEQYF.

This clone was counted only a few times. V is TRBV18 and J is TRBJ2-7; TRBD1 is a possible D gene (6 bases). V was pared by 2 bases and J by 6 bases, with 14 bases between. From germline, CDR1 is KGHSH and CDR2 LQKENI. The CDR3 length is 14 residues. The CDR3 is CASSPVAGVTEQYF. The CDR3 region has the DNA TGTGCCAGCTCACCAGTTGCAGGGGTTACCGAGCAGTACTTC.

The rearrangement links TRBV19 to TRBJ1-5; 8 positions match TRBD1. CDR3 length: 16 residues. The V gene end was trimmed by 4 bases and the J gene end by 4 bases; junction bases not matched to a gene: 9. Germline assignment: CDR1 LNHDA and CDR2 SQIVND (reference sequence). CDR3: CASSTLGQGLNQPQHF. CDR3 bases: TGTGCCAGTAGTACCCTCGGACAGGGTTTAAATCAGCCCCAGCATTTT.